This T cell receptor (beta chain) was captured by sequencing in a study of blood T cells in healthy people across ages. Points from the study as a whole: Strongly correlated with naive T cell percentage was TCR beta diversity. With age, beta diversity per million T cells declined roughly linearly, significantly by over 35.

The second PCR ran about 6 to 12 cycles with a sample-barcoded 5' primer and J-beta primers. The template-switch adaptor, which had 12 random nucleotides, put a tag on each cDNA molecule. One entry per CDR3 protein results from TCRdb running MiXCR on the 5' RACE reads. Among 650,000 to 950,000 distinct CDR3 sequences listed, under 45% were seen once. To note about this clonotype: The antigen remains undetermined.

CDR1 is MNHEY and CDR2 is SVGEGT in the germline V gene. V was pared by 4 bases and J by 2 bases, with 3 bases between. The CDR3 length is 13 residues. Isolation recovered at least 7 million PBMCs from every sample. This clonotype was obtained from a man aged 55 to 70 in good health. V and J are TRBV6-2 or TRBV6-3 and TRBJ1-6, with D uncertain. Sample: blood. For the CDR3, the DNA is TGTGCCAGCAGTTCGCCCTATAATTCACCCCTCCACTTT. Translation: CASSSPYNSPLHF.